Below, 9 T cell receptor beta chains from the same sample are listed, as sequenced in a study of T-cell memory formation after mild COVID-19. TCRdb fed the 5' RACE reads into MiXCR, producing one record per CDR3 protein. The sample carries approximately 42,000 distinct CDR3 sequences, over 6.5% recorded once. Sequencing was done on a sample of PBMCs or a T cell subset sorted from them (not recorded which). These receptors all stem from an adult who had mild COVID-19 (a few samples of this study predate the infection). Cell type and time point are not known.

This clonotype was found a few times. V usage is TRBV7-2 and J usage is TRBJ2-7; weak D call: TRBD1 (6 bases). Deletions cut 4 bases from V and 6 bases from J, with 16 bases between. The CDR3 covers 14 residues. The germline V gene encodes CDR1 SGHTA and CDR2 FQGNSA. The CDR3 is CASSSQGLGAEQYF. The CDR3, as DNA: TGTGCCAGCAGCTCACAGGGATTGGGGGCCGAGCAGTACTTC. Variable domain in full (rest from reference TRBV7-2 and TRBJ2-7): GAGVSQSPSNKVTEKGKDVELRCDPISGHTALYWYRQSLGQGLEFLIYFQGNSAPDKSGLPSDRFSAERTGGSVSTLTIQRTQQEDSAVYLCASSSQGLGAEQYFGPGTRLTVT.

This clonotype was seen a single time. The chain has TRBV5-1 and TRBJ1-1; perhaps TRBD1 as D (6 bases). This CDR3 is 13 amino acids long. Germline-derived CDR1 and CDR2 are SGHRS and YFSETQ. V lost 2 bases to trimming and J lost 7 bases, with 12 bases between them. CDR3 nucleotides: TGCGCCAGCAGCTTTGGGGGCCCCAATGAAGCTTTCTTT. Its translation: CASSFGGPNEAFF.

In its sample, this clonotype was seen many times. This CDR3 reads CATSGGDTQYF. CDR3 DNA: TGTGCCACCTCGGGCGGAGATACGCAGTATTTT. The chain joins TRBV24-1 to TRBJ2-3; D not resolved. Germline CDR1 is KGHDR and CDR2 is SFDVKD. This CDR3 region has 11 residues. Trimming cost V 9 bases and J 5 bases, with 8 bases left between them.

This clonotype was seen repeatedly, ten times or more. The rearrangement joins TRBV7-2 to TRBJ2-1; TRBD2 agrees at 12 bases. Losses at the gene ends were 2 bases for V and 0 bases for J; bases not matched to a gene: 11. CDR1 SGHTA and CDR2 FQGNSA come from the germline V gene. There are 20 residues in the CDR3. CDR3 loop: CASSLSGWTSGTHSYNEQFF. CDR3 in DNA: TGTGCCAGCAGCTTATCGGGTTGGACTAGCGGGACCCACTCCTACAATGAGCAGTTCTTC.

This clonotype was recorded at least ten times. The V and J genes are TRBV12-3 or TRBV12-4 and TRBJ1-5; tentative D call: TRBD1 (5 bases). V dropped 1 base and J dropped 6 bases, with 7 bases sitting between them. The CDR3 is made up of 13 amino acids. The CDR3 DNA reads TGTGCCAGCAGTTTAGGGGGGGGTCAGCCCCAGCATTTT. Its protein is CASSLGGGQPQHF.

This chain joins TRBV11-3 and TRBJ2-7; 7 nucleotides agree with TRBD1. The CDR3 is made up of 14 amino acids. J gave up 6 bases and V 5 bases, and 10 bases lay outside the gene matches. Germline V gene data show CDR1 as SGHNT and CDR2 as YENEEA. In nucleotides, the CDR3 is TGTGCCAGCAGCCGGACAGGTCCTTTTATCGAGCAGTACTTC. Amino acid sequence: CASSRTGPFIEQYF. The entire variable domain, with the rest obtained from reference TRBV11-3 and TRBJ2-7, is as follows: EAGVVQSPRYKIIEKKQPVAFWCNPISGHNTLYWYLQNLGQGPELLIRYENEEAVDDSQLPKDRFSAERLKGVDSTLKIQPAELGDSAVYLCASSRTGPFIEQYFGPGTRLTVT.

This clonotype has ten or more counts. The J gene is TRBJ2-7, the V gene TRBV7-2; tentatively, D is TRBD1 (6 bases). The V end was cut by 5 bases, the J end by 4 bases, with 15 bases between. Per the germline V gene, CDR1 is SGHTA and CDR2 is FQGNSA. This CDR3 comprises 14 residues. CDR3 in DNA: TGTGCCAGCAGCCATAAGACAGGCATGTACGAGCAGTACTTC. As protein: CASSHKTGMYEQYF.

The V call is TRBV20-1, the J call TRBJ2-2, with D possibly matching TRBD2 (5 bases). CDR3 length equals 15 residues. Germline V gene sequence: CDR1 DFQATT, CDR2 SNEGSKA (reference sequence). Trimming stripped 0 bases from V and 5 bases from J, with 13 bases between. The CDR3 loop is CSARDAGVGTGELFF. In DNA form, the CDR3 reads TGCAGTGCTAGAGATGCCGGGGTAGGAACCGGGGAGCTGTTTTTT.

A few counts support this clonotype. This chain uses TRBV18 with TRBJ1-1, with D possibly being TRBD1 (5 bases). Between the trimmed V and J ends, which lost 6 bases and 3 bases, there was a span of 11 bases. Germline V gene lookup returns CDR1 KGHSH and CDR2 LQKENI. The CDR3 length is 13 residues. The CDR3 bases are TGTGCCAGCTCGGGGGACGGTTACACTGAAGCTTTCTTT. Amino acid sequence: CASSGDGYTEAFF.